The entry below gives a single TCR beta chain sequence along with its context. The antigen remains unidentified. This specimen comes from a study of PD-1 blockade in classical Hodgkin lymphoma. Study outcomes and limitations: Possible causes of repertoire differences, disease activity or prior therapy, remain undefined. Prior to therapy, complete responders displayed diversity much like that of newly diagnosed patients. Individuals who commenced nivolumab within less than 1 year of ASCT were excluded. By C4D1 there was a significant rise in CD4+ TCR diversity but not in CD8+ TCR diversity.

All patients relapsed after autologous stem cell transplantation, and brentuximab vedotin exposure varied. Profiled with immunoSEQ multiplex PCR; TCRdb holds only in-frame clones, not every one. The sample holds 35,000 or so clones; approximately 70% are singletons and the top ten take roughly 15%. The TCR sequence derives from a human donor with classical Hodgkin lymphoma. Sample: peripheral blood mononuclear cells (PBMCs), taken before the second cycle of nivolumab.

CDR3 sequence reads: CAISGSLGSGEQYF. CDR3 DNA sequence: TGTGCCATCAGTGGTTCACTGGGGAGTGGCGAGCAGTACTTC. The J gene is TRBJ2-7, the V gene TRBV10-3; TRBD2 is a possible D gene (5 bases). Trimming removed 4 bases from V and 6 bases from J, with 16 bases in between. CDR3 length equals 14 residues. CDR1 is ENHRY, CDR2 SYGVKD, per germline.